Below are 28 T cell receptor beta chains sequenced from a single sample in a study of cytomegalovirus exposure and HLA in healthy donors. The PCR had 60 Vbeta and 13 Jbeta primers. Only in-frame clones appear in the TCRdb table, and some are missing; sequencing was by immunoSEQ multiplex PCR. The profile shows approximately 170,000 clones, roughly 80% of them singletons. Sequenced sample: PBMCs. Source of these receptors: a human donor in good health.

V and J are TRBV19 and TRBJ1-1, with D perhaps matching TRBD1 (5 bases). Trimming left V 6 bases short and J 1 base short, with 12 bases between. The germline gives CDR1 LNHDA, CDR2 SQIVND (reference sequence). This CDR3 is built from 14 residues. The CDR3 spells CASRGRDKNTEAFF. DNA of the CDR3: TGTGCCAGTAGGGGCAGGGATAAGAACACTGAAGCTTTCTTT.

This rearrangement joins TRBV4-1 to TRBJ1-1; perhaps TRBD1 as D (5 bases). The V gene lost 1 base and the J gene lost 4 bases, with 10 bases spanning the gap. Germline-derived CDR1 and CDR2 are MGHRA and YSYEKL. The CDR3 runs 14 residues. The CDR3 DNA follows: TGCGCCAGCAGCCAAGGGCCAAGGGGCACTGAAGCTTTCTTT. It is translated as CASSQGPRGTEAFF.

The rearrangement links TRBV6-1 to TRBJ2-7, with TRBD1 matching over 7 bases. The CDR3 length is 14 residues. Germline V lookup: CDR1 MNHNS, CDR2 SASEGT. Germline trimming cut 4 bases from V and 2 bases from J; bases unmatched to any gene: 5. CDR3 sequence reads: CASSVQDRTYEQYF. The CDR3 DNA sequence: TGTGCCAGCAGTGTACAGGACAGGACCTACGAGCAGTACTTC.

DNA of the CDR3: TGTGCCAGTAGTATCGGGATGGGTCCCACTGAAGCTTTCTTT. It encodes CASSIGMGPTEAFF. V is TRBV19 and J is TRBJ1-1; D gene ambiguous. Germline V gives CDR1 LNHDA, CDR2 SQIVND (reference sequence). Between the trimmed V and J ends, which lost 3 bases and 4 bases, there was a span of 12 bases. The CDR3 loop spans 14 amino acids.

A single count supports this clone. Here the CDR3 DNA reads TGTGCCAGCAGCTTGTCCGTCCAGCGGGAGCAAGAGACCCAGTACTTC. It yields the protein CASSLSVQREQETQYF. The chain carries TRBV5-4 and TRBJ2-5; TRBD2 aligns across 8 bases. After removal of 1 base from V and 2 bases from J, the junction contained 7 bases not matched to a gene. The CDR3 loop spans 16 amino acids. CDR1 SGHNT and CDR2 YYREEE come from the germline V gene (reference sequence).

Turning to this clone: This CDR3 is also generated by other DNA sequences in the sample. The chain uses TRBV5-4 and TRBJ2-5, with 8 bases lining up with TRBD2. Looked up from germline, CDR1 is SGHNT and CDR2 is YYREEE (reference sequence). The CDR3 is 16 amino acids. The V gene end was trimmed by 4 bases and the J gene end by 4 bases; junction bases not matched to a gene: 12. CDR3 DNA: TGTGCCAGCAGCGGACGGGGGGGCGGGTTAAGAGAGACCCAGTACTTC. It encodes CASSGRGGGLRETQYF.

This clone turned up a few times. The gene calls are TRBV10-1 and TRBJ2-3, with 7 bases aligning to TRBD1. This CDR3 is built from 14 residues. J gave up 5 bases and V 2 bases, and 4 bases lay outside the gene matches. Germline V gives CDR1 WNHNN, CDR2 SYGVQD (reference sequence). The CDR3 DNA reads as TGCGCCAGCAGTGAGATGAGGGGGCAAGATACGCAGTATTTT. This encodes CASSEMRGQDTQYF.

The V call is TRBV2, the J call TRBJ2-3; 11 bases are a match to TRBD2. Looked up from germline, CDR1 is SNHLY and CDR2 is FYNNEI. The CDR3 sequence is 17 residues long. With V trimmed by 6 bases and J by 2 bases, 10 bases remained unmatched. The CDR3 bases are TGTGCCAGCAGAAAAGGGGTAGCGGGGGGGACCACAGATACGCAGTATTTT. Protein sequence: CASRKGVAGGTTDTQYF.

The rearrangement uses TRBV9 and TRBJ2-3, with TRBD2 identical over 7 bases. Per the germline V gene, CDR1 is SGDLS and CDR2 is YYNGEE. The V segment lost 4 bases and the J segment 5 bases; nucleotides outside the gene matches: 10. The CDR3 is 15 residues long. CDR3 region: CASSPRASGIDTQYF. CDR3 nucleotide sequence: TGTGCCAGCAGCCCAAGAGCTAGCGGCATAGATACGCAGTATTTT.

The chain employs TRBV6-1 and TRBJ1-2; TRBD1 aligns across 8 bases. CDR1 is MNHNS and CDR2 is SASEGT in the germline V gene. This CDR3 spans 16 amino acids. V lost 4 bases and J lost 1; bases outside the gene matches: 8. The CDR3 bases are TGTGCCAGCAGTGGACAGGGGATTCCAATTAACTATGGCTACACCTTC. Translating it yields CASSGQGIPINYGYTF.

The chain has TRBV6-5 and TRBJ2-7, with 8 bases matching TRBD2. CDR3 length: 13 amino acids. The junction had 2 bases not matched to a gene; V was cut back by 4 bases and J by 3 bases. Looked up from germline, CDR1 is MNHEY and CDR2 is SVGAGI. The CDR3: CASSFGGVYEQYF. DNA of the CDR3: TGTGCCAGCAGTTTCGGGGGGGTCTACGAGCAGTACTTC.

This clone was observed a single time. The J gene is TRBJ1-2, the V gene TRBV7-2; D may be TRBD1 (5 bases). Germline V lookup: CDR1 SGHTA, CDR2 FQGNSA. V shed 5 bases and J shed 8 bases, with 12 bases lying between them. The CDR3 spans 12 residues. The CDR3 DNA reads TGTGCCAGCAGCCCGGGGGAGGGGGGCTACACCTTC. This sequence encodes CASSPGEGGYTF.

The table lists this clone with a few counts. This sequence joins TRBV19 and TRBJ1-2; D remains ambiguous. Looked up from germline, CDR1 is LNHDA and CDR2 is SQIVND (reference sequence). This CDR3 has 13 residues. The V end lost 4 bases, the J end lost 3 bases, and 9 bases lay between the germline ends. The CDR3 loop reads CASSNFGDYGYTF. DNA for the CDR3: TGTGCCAGTAGTAATTTCGGGGACTATGGCTACACCTTC.

This rearrangement joins TRBV15 to TRBJ1-2; 7 nucleotides match TRBD1. This CDR3 spans 16 amino acids. The V gene's germline CDR1 is LNHNV and CDR2 YYDKDF (reference sequence). Trimming at V came to 1 base and at J to 0 bases, leaving 5 bases not matched to a gene. CDR3 bases: TGTGCCACCAGCAGAGGGGGGACAGATGCTAACTATGGCTACACCTTC. This sequence encodes CATSRGGTDANYGYTF. The full variable domain, rest sourced from reference TRBV15 and TRBJ1-2, is DAMVIQNPRYQVTQFGKPVTLSCSQTLNHNVMYWYQQKSSQAPKLLFHYYDKDFNNEADTPDNFQSRRPNTSFCFLDIRSPGLGDTAMYLCATSRGGTDANYGYTFGSGTRLTVV.

This clone was seen once. This chain links TRBV5-1 with TRBJ2-7, with D perhaps matching TRBD1 (5 bases). In germline, CDR1 is SGHRS, CDR2 YFSETQ. V was shortened by 0 bases and J by 5 bases, with 12 bases between the two germline ends. CDR3 size: 14 residues. DNA for the CDR3: TGCGCCAGCAGCTTGGCCCCAGGGATCCACGAGCAGTACTTC. The encoded protein is CASSLAPGIHEQYF. The full variable domain, its missing parts supplied by reference TRBV5-1 and TRBJ2-7, is KAGVTQTPRYLIKTRGQQVTLSCSPISGHRSVSWYQQTPGQGLQFLFEYFSETQRNKGNFPGRFSGRQFSNSRSEMNVSTLELGDSALYLCASSLAPGIHEQYFGPGTRLTVT.

This clone was seen just once. Here the CDR3 reads CASSQEGEISGANVLTF. Here the CDR3 DNA reads TGCGCCAGCAGCCAAGAGGGAGAGATCTCTGGGGCCAACGTCCTGACTTTC. The chain links TRBV4-3 to TRBJ2-6; D is possibly TRBD2 (5 bases). The CDR3 spans 17 residues. V shed 0 bases and J shed 0 bases, with 9 bases lying between them. Germline CDR1 and CDR2: LGHNA and YSLEER.

Only one count was recorded for this clone. The V and J genes are TRBV7-2 and TRBJ2-3; the D gene is possibly TRBD2 (7 bases). The CDR3 length is 15 residues. Germline CDR1 is SGHTA and CDR2 is FQGNSA. Trimming took off 3 bases at V and 4 bases at J, with 14 bases between the two ends. The CDR3 region is CASSLGGPGADTQYF. CDR3 nucleotides: TGTGCCAGCAGCTTGGGGGGGCCTGGGGCAGATACGCAGTATTTT.

V and J are TRBV6-5 and TRBJ1-1; weak D call: TRBD1 (6 bases). CDR1 and CDR2 (germline): MNHEY, SVGAGI. The CDR3 is made up of 14 amino acids. V gave up 2 bases and J gave up 0 bases, with 7 bases separating them. CDR3: CASSYRTVNTEAFF. The CDR3 coding sequence is TGTGCCAGCAGTTACCGGACAGTGAACACTGAAGCTTTCTTT.

The CDR3 region has the DNA TGTGCCAGCAGCTTAGGACTAGCGGGGGGCTGTACGCAGTATTTT. It translates to CASSLGLAGGCTQYF. The rearrangement joins TRBV5-5 to TRBJ2-3, with 14 positions matching TRBD2. Trimming took 2 bases from V and 8 from J; bases not matched to a gene: 4. Germline loops: CDR1 SGHKS, CDR2 YYEKEE (reference sequence). The CDR3 sequence is 15 residues long.

The chain is built from TRBV2 and TRBJ2-7, with a weak D call TRBD1 (6 bases). The ends were cut back, 10 bases at V and 2 bases at J, with 15 bases in the middle. In germline, CDR1 is SNHLY, CDR2 FYNNEI. The CDR3 runs to 13 residues. The CDR3 region has the DNA TGTGCCACTCGTCGTTCAGGGGCCTACGAGCAGTACTTC. Translating it yields CATRRSGAYEQYF.

The J gene is TRBJ1-1, the V gene TRBV19; TRBD1 matches at 11 bases. The CDR3 sequence is 18 residues long. V trimming: 5 bases; J trimming: 4 bases; junction bases outside the gene matches: 15. CDR1 and CDR2 from the germline V gene are LNHDA and SQIVND (reference sequence). CDR3 region: CASSLHLGQGAFGTEAFF. The CDR3 DNA follows: TGTGCCAGTAGTTTGCATCTAGGACAGGGGGCGTTCGGCACTGAAGCTTTCTTT.

This clone was seen only a few times. This chain uses TRBV29-1 with TRBJ1-2; a possible D gene is TRBD1 (6 bases). The CDR3 runs 15 residues. The V gene's germline CDR1 is SQVTM and CDR2 ANQGSEA. V was trimmed by 0 bases and J by 2 bases, leaving 13 bases between them. This chain's CDR3 is CSVEDWGGQNYGYTF. Here the CDR3 DNA reads TGCAGCGTTGAAGATTGGGGGGGCCAAAACTATGGCTACACCTTC.

The chain carries TRBV27 and TRBJ1-1, with D possibly matching TRBD1 (5 bases). The CDR3 consists of 15 residues. The germline V gene encodes CDR1 MNHEY and CDR2 SMNVEV (reference sequence). Trimming pared 6 bases from V and 3 bases from J, leaving 17 bases between. The CDR3 reads CASRGNRGWDTEAFF. In DNA form, the CDR3 reads TGTGCCAGCAGGGGAAATAGGGGATGGGACACTGAAGCTTTCTTT.

The chain employs TRBV6-5 and TRBJ1-4; possibly TRBD1 for D (5 bases). The V end lost 7 bases, the J end lost 4 bases, and 10 bases lay between the germline ends. There are 13 residues in the CDR3. Per germline, CDR1 MNHEY and CDR2 SVGAGI. The CDR3, as DNA: TGTGCCAGCACTAGGGGCCTTAATGAAAAACTGTTTTTT. Its protein is CASTRGLNEKLFF.

J is TRBJ1-2 and V is TRBV7-2, with 9 bases lining up with TRBD1. This CDR3 is built from 16 residues. The germline gives CDR1 SGHTA, CDR2 FQGNSA. Trimming cost V 1 base and J 7 bases; bases outside gene matches: 10. The CDR3 spells CASSLDSGGQGGGYTF. In nucleotides, the CDR3 is TGTGCCAGCAGCTTAGATTCGGGGGGACAGGGAGGTGGCTACACCTTC.

The chain combines TRBV18 with TRBJ2-5; D remains unclear. V was pared by 2 bases and J by 3 bases, with 4 bases between. The CDR3 loop spans 12 amino acids. Germline CDR1 is KGHSH and CDR2 is LQKENI. This CDR3 reads CASSPTEETQYF. CDR3 bases: TGTGCCAGCTCACCAACTGAAGAGACCCAGTACTTC.

The chain employs TRBV6-5 and TRBJ2-3, with D maybe TRBD1 (6 bases). V gave up 5 bases and J gave up 6 bases, with 9 bases separating them. This CDR3 has 12 amino acids. CDR1 and CDR2 from the germline V gene are MNHEY and SVGAGI. The CDR3 reads CASSQQGDTQYF. The CDR3 DNA reads TGTGCCAGCAGTCAACAGGGTGATACGCAGTATTTT.

The gene calls are TRBV6-5 and TRBJ1-4, with D maybe TRBD1 (5 bases). The V end was cut by 8 bases, the J end by 1 base, with 14 bases between. CDR3 length: 15 residues. The germline gives CDR1 MNHEY, CDR2 SVGAGI. DNA for the CDR3: TGTGCCAGCCAGGGCACCGCGGAAACTAATGAAAAACTGTTTTTT. It encodes CASQGTAETNEKLFF.